This T cell receptor beta chain was captured in a study of blood T cells in healthy people across ages (dated by TCRdb to between 2015 and 2017). Describing the broader study: In model experiments, template switching captured roughly one uniquely barcoded TCR beta cDNA molecule for every two T cells. Two additional independent replicas of 1 million unique cDNA reads from the same blood draw were analyzed for two donors (one aged 18 to 30 and one aged 80 or older). Donors were grouped into four age groups: young (average approximately 15 years), middle-aged (around 39), aged (around 60) and long-lived (around 80). To avoid experimental bias, donors of different ages were randomly spread across the sequencing lanes. To track age-related changes in TCR beta repertoire diversity, the study relied on deep sequencing normalized with unique cDNA molecular identifiers. Findings and caveats that apply to the study as a whole: Estimates of total diversity from one million sequenced T cells were regarded as lower bounds and underestimates. The percentage of naive T cells measured by flow cytometry correlated strongly with observed TCR beta diversity. Because donor CMV infection status was unknown, age-related changes in expanded clonotypes were potentially confounded. Compared with the aged group, the long-lived group had more naive CD4+ T cells, fewer expanded clones and increased TCR diversity, suggesting age selection. Conclusive comparison of naive and antigen-experienced compartments was prevented by the profiling of bulk unsorted PBMCs. As age increased, observed TCR beta diversity per million T cells dropped in a roughly linear way, and a significant reduction was already evident by age about 40.

Library method: 5' RACE. Sequencing relied on an Illumina HiSeq 2500. The second PCR ran for about 6 to 12 cycles and used a J-beta primer mix along with a sample-barcoded 5' primer. Each TCR beta cDNA molecule received a unique molecular identifier from a template-switch 5' adaptor carrying 12 random nucleotides. At least 3 million CDR3-containing paired-end reads were obtained from each sample. First-strand cDNA synthesis was performed from all RNA using the Mint cDNA synthesis kit, with priming by a TRBC-specific oligonucleotide. Following uracil-DNA glycosylase treatment, all cDNA underwent a first 18-cycle PCR with the universal primers M1SS and BC2_uni_R. Per the original workflow: Normalization of each sample was performed by random selection of 1 million high-quality reads, each carrying a distinct molecular identifier. Instead of being binned into consensus sequences, reads with shared molecular identifiers were discarded. MiTCR, run with a Q25 quality threshold and the strictest error-elimination algorithm, handled CDR3 identification, clonotype clustering and error correction. A nonparametric unseen species model using Euler transformation provided a lower-bound estimate of total TCR beta diversity. TCRdb ran its own pipeline on the public reads, namely fastp trimming at Q25 and MiXCR clone calling, and kept in-frame beta chains. For every CDR3 protein sequence, its rows merge into one entry that carries the most common genes and DNA. V and J calls and clone size were set by TCRdb, not the authors. Across this sample there are approximately 810,000 distinct CDR3 sequences, with 35% to 40% seen only once. 13% of the sample is held by the ten biggest clonotypes.

On this clonotype itself: Its antigen is unknown. Base qualities were left out, and no much larger clone turns up one base away.

Systemically healthy Caucasian individuals from Russia, some 38 in total and aged roughly 6 to 95 years, were included as donors. Each donor gave roughly 11 milliliters of peripheral blood, drawn into EDTA-treated Vacutainer tubes. PBMCs were isolated by Ficoll-Paque density-gradient centrifugation, with at least 6 million obtained per sample. Total RNA was extracted from PBMCs with Trizol reagent, with at least 6 micrograms obtained per sample. The percentages of naive CD45RAhigh/CD27high T cells were determined by flow cytometry on a PBMC aliquot from every donor. Clipping removes 6 bases from V and 6 bases from J, with 4 as the unmatched junction base count. The germline V gene (reference sequence) gives CDR1 as DFQATT and CDR2 as SNEGSKA. The CDR3 runs 11 residues from the cysteine to the phenylalanine. Only CDR3 DNA remains: 33 bases, in frame from the first base.

The V gene is TRBV20-1 and the J gene is TRBJ1-1; 7 junctional bases match TRBD1. This sequence originates from a man younger than 35 in good health. Sequencing used blood. The CDR3 loop reads CSARQGAEAFF. The DNA is TGCAGTGCACGACAGGGCGCTGAAGCTTTCTTT.